This record looks at one T cell receptor beta chain sequence and its context. The germline CDR1 and CDR2 sequences are PRHDT and FYEKMQ (reference sequence). Trimming took 8 bases from V and 1 from J, leaving 7 bases between them. This CDR3 is built from 12 residues. The source of the sample is a study of blood T cell repertoires in COVID-19. Whole-study context: Both acute and convalescent COVID-19 samples were obtained from the United States, Italy and Spain.

Sequencing was performed with immunoSEQ multiplex PCR; in TCRdb, only in-frame clones are kept and a portion is missing. The data show approximately 250,000 clones, approximately 88% seen once. The chain employs TRBV13 and TRBJ2-3; no clear D. Sequenced material: PBMCs or T cells enriched from blood (not recorded which). This sequence originates from a woman aged 40 to 55 who had been exposed to COVID-19. The CDR3 region has the DNA TGTGCCAGCTCGGTGGGCACAGATACGCAGTATTTT. This encodes CASSVGTDTQYF. Variable domain in full (rest from reference TRBV13 and TRBJ2-3): AAGVIQSPRHLIKEKRETATLKCYPIPRHDTVYWYQQGPGQDPQFLISFYEKMQSDKGSIPDRFSAQQFSDYHSELNMSSLELGDSALYFCASSVGTDTQYFGPGTRLTVL.